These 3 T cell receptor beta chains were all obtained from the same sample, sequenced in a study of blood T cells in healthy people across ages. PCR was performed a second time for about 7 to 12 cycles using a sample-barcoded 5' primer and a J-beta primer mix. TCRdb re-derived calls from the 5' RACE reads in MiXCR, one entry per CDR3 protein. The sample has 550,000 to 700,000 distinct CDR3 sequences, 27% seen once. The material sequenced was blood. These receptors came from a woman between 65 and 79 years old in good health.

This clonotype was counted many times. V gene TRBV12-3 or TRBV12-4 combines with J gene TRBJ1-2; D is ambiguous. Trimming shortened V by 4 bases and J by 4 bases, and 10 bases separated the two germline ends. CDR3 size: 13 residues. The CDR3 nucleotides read TGTGCCAGCAGTTCGTTAGGCCCCTATGGCTACACCTTC. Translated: CASSSLGPYGYTF.

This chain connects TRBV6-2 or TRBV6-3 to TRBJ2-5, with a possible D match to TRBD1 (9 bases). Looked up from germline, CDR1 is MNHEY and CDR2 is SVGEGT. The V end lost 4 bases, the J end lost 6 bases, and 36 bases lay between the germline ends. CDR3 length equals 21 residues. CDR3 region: CASSSPGQGKAGVLSWKTQYF. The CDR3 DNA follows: TGTGCCAGCAGTTCGCCGGGACAGGGTAAAGCGGGAGTATTGTCTTGGAAGACCCAGTACTTC.

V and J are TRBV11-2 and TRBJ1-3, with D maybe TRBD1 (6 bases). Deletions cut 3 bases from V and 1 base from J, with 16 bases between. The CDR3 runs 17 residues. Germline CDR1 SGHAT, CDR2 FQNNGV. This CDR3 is CASSFLLGQLSGNTIYF. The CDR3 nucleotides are TGTGCCAGCAGCTTTTTACTGGGACAACTATCTGGAAACACCATATATTTT.